This T cell receptor beta chain was documented in a study of regulatory T cells in long-lasting Graves disease. The CDR3 is 15 residues long. The germline gives CDR1 SGHRS, CDR2 YFSETQ. J lost 5 bases, V lost 2 bases, and 6 bases had no gene match. Study-wide results and caveats: Favored usage of TRBV28, TRBJ1-2 and TRBJ2-5 was recorded in persistent disease. In persistent patients, shared public clonotypes (more than 2,500) outnumbered those in new patients (nearly 1,000).

Regarding this clonotype: Its antigen remains unidentified.

Documented time point: newly diagnosed GD, antithyroid drugs for less than 3 months. PBMCs were the source of the RNA used for TCR sequencing. According to the study, TCR beta libraries were built with iRepertoire HTBI primers and CDR3-region Arm-PCR. MiXCR, run by TCRdb on the multiplex PCR reads, gives a single entry per CDR3 protein. The data contain 410,000 or so distinct CDR3 sequences, 14% to 15% of them singletons. These data also formed part of another study, on T cells in Graves' hyperthyroidism and ophthalmopathy. According to that study: RT-PCR in the first round (using the HTBI primer set) targeted the TCR CDR3.

The chain is built from TRBV5-1 and TRBJ2-1; 8 nucleotides match TRBD2. This TCR was recovered from a woman aged 30 to 39 with Graves disease. The sample here was peripheral blood mononuclear cells (PBMCs), taken at new diagnosis, from a patient treated with antithyroid drugs. CDR3 nucleotides: TGCGCCAGCAGCTTCCAACTAGCGGCACACAATGAGCAGTTCTTC. This sequence encodes CASSFQLAAHNEQFF. The full variable domain, completed using reference TRBV5-1 and TRBJ2-1, is KAGVTQTPRYLIKTRGQQVTLSCSPISGHRSVSWYQQTPGQGLQFLFEYFSETQRNKGNFPGRFSGRQFSNSRSEMNVSTLELGDSALYLCASSFQLAAHNEQFFGPGTRLTVL.